Listed here are 12 T cell receptor beta chains from one sample, sequenced in a study of CD8 T cells in ankylosing spondylitis. Study outcomes and limitations: Made up of 7 to 9 highly homologous variants, a TCR beta motif appeared characteristic of ankylosing spondylitis blood.

Via MiXCR, TCRdb re-called the 5' RACE reads, giving one row per CDR3 protein. The top ten clones hold approximately 0.51% of a sample with some 840,000 distinct CDR3 sequences, around 11% of them seen once. Their target antigens are unknown. Sequenced: blood, either unsorted or a sorted T cell fraction (not recorded which). All receptors derive from a male donor with ankylosing spondylitis.

The CDR3 is CASSPGQGTDQPQHF. The DNA of the CDR3 is TGTGCCAGCTCACCCGGACAGGGAACGGACCAGCCCCAGCATTTT. The chain joins TRBV18 to TRBJ1-5; TRBD1 aligns across 8 bases. The V segment lost 3 bases and the J segment 7 bases; nucleotides outside the gene matches: 8. Germline V gene data show CDR1 as KGHSH and CDR2 as LQKENI. The CDR3 totals 15 residues.

This clonotype showed up just a few times. This chain links TRBV5-1 with TRBJ1-1; a weak D match, TRBD1 (5 bases). Germline assignment: CDR1 SGHRS and CDR2 YFSETQ. This CDR3 region has 15 residues. V shed 1 base and J shed 3 bases, with 13 bases lying between them. The DNA of the CDR3 is TGCGCCAGCAGCTTGATAGGGGCTAGGGACACTGAAGCTTTCTTT. It is translated as CASSLIGARDTEAFF.

This clonotype appeared a few times. The V and J genes are TRBV25-1 and TRBJ2-7; either TRBD1 or TRBD2 may fit D (5 bases each). Germline lookup yields CDR1 MGHDK and CDR2 SYGVNS. The V end lost 3 bases, the J end lost 4 bases, and 13 bases lay between the germline ends. The CDR3 has 14 amino acids. The CDR3 bases are TGTGCCAGCAGTGATTTGGGGACGGGTTACGAGCAGTACTTC. Translated, it gives CASSDLGTGYEQYF.

CDR3 DNA sequence: TGTGCCAGCAGCCCCGGTAGTCGTATAGAGACCCAGTACTTC. It encodes CASSPGSRIETQYF. This rearrangement joins TRBV7-2 to TRBJ2-5; no clear D. Germline V gene sequence: CDR1 SGHTA, CDR2 FQGNSA. V lost 5 bases and J lost 4, with 14 bases in between. This CDR3 is built from 14 residues.

This clonotype was recorded many times. The V and J genes are TRBV20-1 and TRBJ1-6; 9 bases agree with TRBD1. V lost 6 bases and J lost 5; bases outside the gene matches: 5. The CDR3 length is 14 residues. Germline V CDR1 and CDR2: DFQATT, SNEGSKA (reference sequence). The DNA for the CDR3 is TGCAGTGCGCACCGGGACAGGGATAATTCACCCCTCCACTTT. Its translation: CSAHRDRDNSPLHF.

This clonotype has at least ten counts. This chain uses TRBV4-3 with TRBJ2-3; 9 nucleotides align to TRBD1. V shed 4 bases and J 4 bases; nucleotides not matched to a gene: 6. This CDR3 has 15 residues. Germline V gene lookup returns CDR1 LGHNA and CDR2 YSLEER. CDR3: CASSRRDRVADTQYF. The CDR3 bases are TGCGCCAGCAGCCGACGGGACAGGGTCGCAGATACGCAGTATTTT.

This clonotype was picked up many times. In DNA, the CDR3 is TGTGCCAGCAGTGACAGGGAGGGTTACGAGCAGTACTTC. Translation: CASSDREGYEQYF. The V and J genes are TRBV2 and TRBJ2-7, with 7 bases that match TRBD2. From germline, CDR1 is SNHLY and CDR2 FYNNEI. CDR3 length equals 13 residues. V gave up 3 bases and J gave up 4 bases; unmatched junction bases: 3. The whole variable domain, remainder taken from reference TRBV2 and TRBJ2-7, is EPEVTQTPSHQVTQMGQEVILRCVPISNHLYFYWYRQILGQKVEFLVSFYNNEISEKSEIFDDQFSVERPDGSNFTLKIRSTKLEDSAMYFCASSDREGYEQYFGPGTRLTVT.

This clonotype was observed many times. The CDR3 bases are TGTGCCATCAGTGGGGACGGTTCGCGGGAGACCCAGTACTTC. It specifies CAISGDGSRETQYF. V is TRBV10-3 and J is TRBJ2-5, with D perhaps given as TRBD1 or TRBD2 (5 bases each). The CDR3 has 14 residues. CDR1 and CDR2 from the germline V gene are ENHRY and SYGVKD. With 4 bases removed from V and 5 bases from J, the gap between germline ends came to 14 bases.

The J gene is TRBJ2-7, the V gene TRBV20-1, with TRBD1 matching over 9 bases. The germline V gene encodes CDR1 DFQATT and CDR2 SNEGSKA (reference sequence). Losses at the gene ends were 1 base for V and 5 bases for J; bases not matched to a gene: 6. The CDR3 runs 14 residues. The CDR3 region is CSARGTTGGHEQYF. CDR3 DNA sequence: TGCAGTGCTAGAGGAACAACAGGGGGCCACGAGCAGTACTTC.

Ten or more counts support this clonotype. The rearrangement uses TRBV29-1 and TRBJ2-1; D call uncertain. Germline V gives CDR1 SQVTM, CDR2 ANQGSEA. The V end lost 5 bases, the J end lost 4 bases, and 12 bases lay between the germline ends. This CDR3 is 13 amino acids long. DNA for the CDR3: TGCAGCGTTCTACCTTCTGGGTACAATGAGCAGTTCTTC. Translated, it gives CSVLPSGYNEQFF.

The chain couples TRBV12-3 or TRBV12-4 to TRBJ1-2, with TRBD1 matching 7 bases. The CDR3 length is 16 residues. The V segment lost 0 bases and the J segment 5 bases; nucleotides outside the gene matches: 9. The chain's CDR3 is CASSLARWGQPYGYTF. The CDR3 coding sequence is TGTGCCAGCAGTTTAGCGCGTTGGGGACAGCCTTATGGCTACACCTTC.

Note on this clonotype: This may arise from a read error, as a much more abundant clone is one base away. The gene calls are TRBV7-9 and TRBJ1-1; no clear D. V was cut by 4 bases and J by 4 bases, with 7 bases left in between. From germline, CDR1 is SEHNR and CDR2 FQNEAQ (reference sequence). The CDR3 covers 12 residues. Written as DNA, the CDR3 is TGTGCCAGCAGCTCCTGGATCACTGAAGCTTTCTTT. Amino acids: CASSSWITEAFF.